This T cell receptor beta chain was recorded in a study of identical twins. This clonotype was counted only a few times. The antigen is not known. Because the CDR3 is missing its conserved closing phenylalanine or tryptophan, this is likely a read error. The DNA is omitted, as the CDR3 cannot be located on it reliably, and the CDR3 follows TCRdb's listing. The CDR3 length is 8 residues, termini included. Per germline, CDR1 LNHDA and CDR2 SQIVND (reference sequence). A universal primer site came from template switching; cDNA carried unique molecular identifiers. TCRdb analysed the 5' RACE reads with MiXCR anew, one entry per CDR3 protein. The sample includes 310,000 or so distinct CDR3 sequences, roughly 8.6% of them seen just once. Regarding the study as a whole: Weaker excess twin sharing was observed in beta out-of-frame sequences. Clonotypes of the beta chain that were abundant in cord blood carried fewer insertions (memory repertoires showed none).

These data were also reused for a study on yellow fever vaccine responses in identical twins.

The clonotype was recovered from a young woman in good health. The chain has TRBV19 and TRBJ2-7. The sample taken for sequencing was CD8+ T cells sorted from blood. The CDR3 is CASSIPTP.